This TCR beta chain was obtained from a study of cytomegalovirus exposure and HLA in healthy donors. Trimming took off 4 bases at V and 5 bases at J, with 16 bases between the two ends. Germline V gene data show CDR1 as SGHRS and CDR2 as YFSETQ. The CDR3 runs to 14 residues. PCR involved 60 Vbeta and 13 Jbeta primers. Per the original methods: As a later analysis found, there were approximately 80 million unique TCR beta chains, of which roughly 11 million were shared. Clones were sequenced by immunoSEQ multiplex PCR, and TCRdb holds only the in-frame ones, with some missing. For V, J and clone size, that table is used; D and trimming come from the DNA. The data show 90,000 to 100,000 clones, with over 65% seen just once and 0.76% held by the top ten.

The chain joins TRBV5-1 to TRBJ2-7, with a tentative D call TRBD1 (6 bases). This receptor was identified in a woman aged 55-69 years in good health and CMV-seronegative. The sequencing input was PBMCs. The CDR3 protein is CASSTTGDTDEQYF. The CDR3 coding sequence is TGCGCCAGCAGCACGACCGGGGACACGGACGAGCAGTACTTC.